This section outlines one T cell receptor beta chain sequence together with its context. The antigen is unknown. A read error may account for a junction end that differs from germline. Donors in the study were healthy people who gave bone marrow. The PCR had 60 Vbeta and 13 Jbeta primers. TCRdb's table, derived via immunoSEQ multiplex PCR, lists solely in-frame clones and lacks some. The sample data list approximately 100,000 clones. The germline gives CDR1 KGHSH, CDR2 LQKENI. This CDR3 has 16 amino acids. The entry originates in a study of cytomegalovirus exposure and HLA in healthy donors. Study results and caveats: Most of the CMV-associated TCR beta chains (in a later analysis) appeared to be HLA-restricted. A later analysis appeared to link common viral pathogens to several of the most significant clusters. A later analysis linked a missense DCLRE1C variant to TCR beta V- and J-gene trimming.

The chain employs TRBV18 and TRBJ2-3; 11 positions agree with TRBD2. The sample taken for sequencing was PBMCs. The source is a man aged 45 to 65 in good health and CMV-seropositive. The CDR3 DNA reads TGTGCCAGCTCCCCACCGACTAGCGGGGGCACAGATACGCAGTATTTT. This gives the protein CASSPPTSGGTDTQYF.